This T cell receptor beta chain was obtained from a study of cytomegalovirus exposure and HLA in healthy donors. The germline gives CDR1 LNHDA, CDR2 SQIVND (reference sequence). The CDR3 length is 13 residues. Deletions cut 4 bases from V and 4 bases from J, with 9 bases between. 60 Vbeta and 13 Jbeta primers were used in PCR. Clones were read by immunoSEQ multiplex PCR, and TCRdb kept only the in-frame ones, dropping some. The ten most abundant clones cover 0.7% to 0.8% of a sample with 150,000 to 200,000 clones. The source of this sequence is a woman between 18 and 30 years old in good health and CMV-seropositive. The chain employs TRBV19 and TRBJ2-3; D is uncertain. Sequences were obtained from PBMCs. The CDR3 here is CASSSPQADTQYF. The CDR3, as DNA: TGTGCCAGTAGTAGTCCGCAGGCAGATACGCAGTATTTT. Variable domain in full (rest from reference TRBV19 and TRBJ2-3): DGGITQSPKYLFRKEGQNVTLSCEQNLNHDAMYWYRQDPGQGLRLIYYSQIVNDFQKGDIAEGYSVSREKKESFPLTVTSAQKNPTAFYLCASSSPQADTQYFGPGTRLTVL.